These 30 T cell receptor beta chains were sequenced from one sample in a study of vaccination and CD4 T cells after COVID-19. These receptors have no known antigen. Treatment reported: roughly 11-day PBMC culture with coronavirus spike peptide pools or control peptides (ViraFEST assay). Once obtained from cultured CD4+ T cells, the DNA was sequenced using the Oncomine TCR Beta short-read assay. TCRdb reprocessed the PCR reads with MiXCR, giving one entry per CDR3 protein. Found here are 15,000 to 20,000 distinct CDR3 sequences, 60% to 75% of them singletons; the top ten hold about 10%. The sample taken for sequencing was CD4+ T cells from blood, cultured in vitro. These receptors were collected from a human donor who had recovered from COVID-19.

This chain uses TRBV9 with TRBJ1-5; 7 bases line up with TRBD1. Trimming took 9 bases from V and 0 from J; bases not matched to a gene: 15. This CDR3 has 17 residues. Germline V gene data show CDR1 as SGDLS and CDR2 as YYNGEE. As DNA, the CDR3 is TGTGCCACCTTGAGGACAGGATTTGGGTATAGCAATCAGCCCCAGCATTTT. Protein: CATLRTGFGYSNQPQHF. Combining the CDR3 with reference TRBV9 and TRBJ1-5 gives the whole variable domain DSGVTQTPKHLITATGQRVTLRCSPRSGDLSVYWYQQSLDQGLQFLIQYYNGEERAKGNILERFSAQQFPDLHSELNLSSLELGDSALYFCATLRTGFGYSNQPQHFGDGTRLSIL.

V usage is TRBV7-2 and J usage is TRBJ2-7; a possible D gene is TRBD1 (5 bases). CDR1 is SGHTA and CDR2 is FQGNSA in the germline V gene. The V and J ends lost 4 bases and 2 bases respectively, with 9 bases between them. This CDR3 is built from 13 residues. The CDR3 region has the DNA TGTGCCAGCAGCTGGGGCTCAACCTACGAGCAGTACTTC. As protein: CASSWGSTYEQYF.

Comments on this clonotype: Likely a read error: the CDR3 ends without its conserved phenylalanine or tryptophan. The J gene is TRBJ1-2, the V gene TRBV7-3; 8 bases map to TRBD1. Germline CDR1 reads SGHTA; CDR2 reads FQGTGA. This CDR3 region has 14 residues. V trimming: 5 bases; J trimming: 6 bases; junction bases outside the gene matches: 8. The CDR3 DNA follows: TGTGCCAGCAGCAATAGACAGGGGCGAGATGGCTACACCCTC. It translates to CASSNRQGRDGYTL.

The V gene is TRBV6-1, the J gene TRBJ2-7; D might be TRBD1 or TRBD2, each matching 5 bases. CDR3 length: 14 residues. V lost 7 bases and J lost 0, with 13 bases in between. Germline V gene data show CDR1 as MNHNS and CDR2 as SASEGT. CDR3 sequence reads: CASNRDGNSYEQYF. CDR3 in DNA: TGTGCCAGCAACCGGGACGGGAACTCCTACGAGCAGTACTTC.

This clonotype has a handful of counts. This chain joins TRBV12-3 or TRBV12-4 and TRBJ2-1; a possible D gene is TRBD2 (6 bases). The germline V and J ends were trimmed by 4 bases and 9 bases, with 10 bases remaining between them. The CDR3 is 12 residues long. CDR3 bases: TGTGCCAGCAGTTCCAGGAGGGGTGAGCAGTTCTTC. Amino acid sequence: CASSSRRGEQFF.

This clonotype occurred a few times. The genes are TRBV15 and TRBJ1-2; unclear D gene. Trimming shortened V by 1 base and J by 1 base, and 16 bases separated the two germline ends. The germline V gene encodes CDR1 LNHNV and CDR2 YYDKDF (reference sequence). The CDR3 runs to 17 residues. CDR3 bases: TGTGCCACCAGCAGAGGAGGAAATCTGGCCCTTAACTATGGCTACACCTTC. Translation: CATSRGGNLALNYGYTF.

The rearrangement uses TRBV11-3 and TRBJ1-1; D perhaps matches TRBD1 (6 bases). Germline V gene lookup returns CDR1 SGHNT and CDR2 YENEEA. Trimming took off 1 base at V and 7 bases at J, with 19 bases between the two ends. The CDR3 spans 16 residues. The chain's CDR3 is CASSLGRGRDTIEAFF. The CDR3 nucleotides read TGTGCCAGCAGCTTAGGACGGGGCCGGGACACCATTGAAGCTTTCTTT.

The J gene is TRBJ1-2, the V gene TRBV28; perhaps TRBD1 as D (6 bases). Between the trimmed V and J ends, which lost 2 bases and 2 bases, there was a span of 12 bases. The CDR3 sequence is 15 residues long. Germline-derived CDR1 and CDR2 are MDHEN and SYDVKM. The CDR3 DNA follows: TGTGCCAGCAGTTTACTACAGGGATTGAACTATGGCTACACCTTC. Translation: CASSLLQGLNYGYTF.

The V and J genes are TRBV6-2 or TRBV6-3 and TRBJ2-5; D is undetermined. CDR1 is MNHEY, CDR2 SVGEGT, per germline. This CDR3 comprises 11 residues. V dropped 2 bases and J dropped 7 bases, with 5 bases sitting between them. The CDR3 protein is CASSYGGTQYF. The CDR3 nucleotides read TGTGCCAGCAGTTACGGCGGGACCCAGTACTTC.

The rearrangement links TRBV12-3 or TRBV12-4 to TRBJ1-1; D call uncertain. Trimming took off 3 bases at V and 10 bases at J, with 12 bases between the two ends. The CDR3 is 12 amino acids. The CDR3 DNA sequence: TGTGCCAGCAGTTTGGGTCGTGGATTAGCTTTCTTT. Protein: CASSLGRGLAFF.

This chain uses TRBV7-9 with TRBJ2-5; D is unresolved. CDR3 length: 17 amino acids. V lost 5 bases and J lost 1, with 20 bases in between. Germline V gene lookup returns CDR1 SEHNR and CDR2 FQNEAQ (reference sequence). The CDR3 region is CASSHEGRRLRQETQYF. As DNA, the CDR3 is TGTGCCAGCAGCCATGAAGGGCGGCGGCTACGCCAAGAGACCCAGTACTTC.

In DNA form, the CDR3 reads TGTGCCACCAGTGGCCGGGACTTCGGGACCACAGATACGCAGTATTTT. This encodes CATSGRDFGTTDTQYF. This chain uses TRBV24-1 with TRBJ2-3; weak D call: TRBD2 (6 bases). Germline V gives CDR1 KGHDR, CDR2 SFDVKD. CDR3 size: 16 residues. V was trimmed by 5 bases and J by 2 bases, leaving 16 bases between them.

The chain recombines TRBV2 with TRBJ2-3; weak D call: TRBD2 (5 bases). The length of the CDR3 is 16 residues. The germline V gene has CDR1 SNHLY and CDR2 FYNNEI. CDR3 sequence reads: CAFPRAVGASTDTQYF. The CDR3 region has the DNA TGTGCTTTTCCCCGAGCGGTGGGAGCGTCGACAGATACGCAGTATTTT.

The chain couples TRBV29-1 to TRBJ2-1, with TRBD2 matching over 14 bases. With V trimmed by 8 bases and J by 6 bases, 3 bases remained unmatched. The germline gives CDR1 SQVTM, CDR2 ANQGSEA. This CDR3 spans 13 amino acids. The CDR3 DNA reads as TGCAGCCACGGGACTAGCGGGAGCAATGAGCAGTTCTTC. This sequence encodes CSHGTSGSNEQFF.

The chain carries TRBV20-1 and TRBJ2-7; D might be TRBD2 (7 bases). The CDR3 is made up of 15 amino acids. Germline V CDR1 and CDR2: DFQATT, SNEGSKA (reference sequence). CDR3: CSPKGGVGLSYEQYF. As DNA, the CDR3 is TGCAGCCCTAAGGGGGGGGTGGGGTTATCCTACGAGCAGTACTTC.

The rearrangement links TRBV7-9 to TRBJ1-2; D ambiguous. V shed 1 base and J shed 4 bases, with 16 bases lying between them. Germline V gives CDR1 SEHNR, CDR2 FQNEAQ (reference sequence). The CDR3 is 16 amino acids. DNA of the CDR3: TGTGCCAGCAGCTTAGATGGGTCCGGGAATCGCTATGGCTACACCTTC. It is translated as CASSLDGSGNRYGYTF.

In this sample, this clonotype turned up a few times. The junction departs from germline at one end; a sequencing error may be responsible. The chain carries TRBV5-1 and TRBJ1-2, with D unclear. Germline CDR1 SGHRS, CDR2 YFSETQ. The CDR3 runs to 11 residues. The DNA of the CDR3 is TGCGCCAGCAGATTGGACTATGGCTACACCTTC. It is translated as CASRLDYGYTF. Looking up the rest from reference TRBV5-1 and TRBJ1-2 gives the full variable domain: KAGVTQTPRYLIKTRGQQVTLSCSPISGHRSVSWYQQTPGQGLQFLFEYFSETQRNKGNFPGRFSGRQFSNSRSEMNVSTLELGDSALYLCASRLDYGYTFGSGTRLTVV.

The chain employs TRBV7-9 and TRBJ1-1, with 8 bases matching TRBD1. CDR3 length: 15 residues. The germline V gene encodes CDR1 SEHNR and CDR2 FQNEAQ (reference sequence). J lost 1 base, V lost 5 bases, and 6 bases had no gene match. The CDR3 DNA reads TGTGCCAGCAGCCCCCCTGGACAGGGGAACACTGAAGCTTTCTTT. Its translation is CASSPPGQGNTEAFF.

V and J are TRBV11-2 and TRBJ2-7; 7 nucleotides align to TRBD2. The CDR3 consists of 16 residues. V lost 4 bases, J lost 0 bases, and 9 bases stayed unmatched. Germline CDR1 SGHAT, CDR2 FQNNGV. The CDR3 coding sequence is TGTGCCAGCAGCTCCACCGGGGGGACCCCCTCCTACGAGCAGTACTTC. It is translated as CASSSTGGTPSYEQYF.

The chain joins TRBV6-1 to TRBJ1-5; possible D gene TRBD1, 5 bases. This CDR3 has 15 residues. V gave up 4 bases and J gave up 4 bases, with 14 bases separating them. Germline V lookup: CDR1 MNHNS, CDR2 SASEGT. The CDR3: CASSALGESNQPQHF. The DNA of the CDR3 is TGTGCCAGCAGTGCTTTAGGGGAGTCAAATCAGCCCCAGCATTTT.

The V call is TRBV4-3, the J call TRBJ1-2; 8 nucleotides line up with TRBD1. The V and J ends lost 0 bases and 10 bases, in that order; junction bases with no gene match: 16. Germline CDR1 and CDR2: LGHNA and YSLEER. The CDR3 has 17 amino acids. CDR3 sequence reads: CASSQDIGGRQGAYYTF. CDR3 bases: TGCGCCAGCAGCCAAGATATTGGGGGGCGGCAGGGGGCATACTACACCTTC.

The chain uses TRBV20-1 and TRBJ2-1; a possible D gene is TRBD1 (8 bases). This CDR3 has 15 amino acids. The V gene lost 0 bases and the J gene lost 5 bases, with 14 bases spanning the gap. Germline V CDR1 and CDR2: DFQATT, SNEGSKA (reference sequence). The CDR3 DNA sequence: TGCAGTGCTAGAGAAGCACAGGGGGGGAACAATGAGCAGTTCTTC. Its protein is CSAREAQGGNNEQFF.

This chain uses TRBV25-1 with TRBJ1-2, with D unresolved. Trimming shortened V by 6 bases and J by 4 bases, and 18 bases separated the two germline ends. This CDR3 region has 15 residues. Per the germline V gene, CDR1 is MGHDK and CDR2 is SYGVNS. The CDR3 reads CASSDEGLAVYGYTF. The CDR3 DNA sequence: TGTGCCAGCAGCGACGAAGGGTTAGCGGTCTATGGCTACACCTTC.

This clonotype came up once. This chain uses TRBV20-1 with TRBJ2-5; D may be TRBD2 (6 bases). The V gene lost 3 bases and the J gene lost 8 bases, with 25 bases spanning the gap. This CDR3 spans 16 amino acids. The germline CDR1 and CDR2 sequences are DFQATT and SNEGSKA (reference sequence). DNA for the CDR3: TGCAGTGCTAGGGACGATAGCGGAGCCACCCGTCAAACCCAGTACTTC. This translates into CSARDDSGATRQTQYF.

This clonotype came up once. This chain joins TRBV20-1 and TRBJ2-1; D is unresolved. The CDR3 sequence is 17 residues long. The V gene's germline CDR1 is DFQATT and CDR2 SNEGSKA (reference sequence). Trimming pared 6 bases from V and 0 bases from J, leaving 21 bases between. The CDR3, as DNA: TGCAGTGCAAAGGCTTCGGTAGCTGAGAGCTCCTACAATGAGCAGTTCTTC. It is translated as CSAKASVAESSYNEQFF.

The chain carries TRBV12-3 or TRBV12-4 and TRBJ1-5; D unresolved. The CDR3 is made up of 13 amino acids. Deletions cut 0 bases from V and 5 bases from J, with 5 bases between. CDR3 bases: TGTGCCAGCAGTTTAGCGACGGATCAGCCCCAGCATTTT. This encodes CASSLATDQPQHF.

A word on this clonotype: Mismatch with germline at one junction end may stem from a read error. The V call is TRBV7-9, the J call TRBJ1-5; no clear D. CDR3 size: 13 residues. CDR1 and CDR2 from the germline V gene are SEHNR and FQNEAQ (reference sequence). The CDR3 here is CASSHDGYQPQHF. CDR3 DNA: TGCGCCAGCAGCCACGACGGTTATCAGCCCCAGCATTTT.

This chain connects TRBV19 to TRBJ1-1; D is perhaps TRBD1 (6 bases). Trimming shortened V by 2 bases and J by 1 base, and 11 bases separated the two germline ends. CDR3 length: 15 amino acids. Germline CDR1 and CDR2: LNHDA and SQIVND (reference sequence). The CDR3 protein is CASSIPFRGNTEAFF. CDR3 nucleotides: TGTGCCAGTAGTATACCATTCAGGGGGAACACTGAAGCTTTCTTT.

The chain joins TRBV24-1 to TRBJ2-1; D is undetermined. The CDR3 extends over 14 amino acids. CDR1 and CDR2 (germline): KGHDR, SFDVKD. The germline V and J ends were trimmed by 0 bases and 6 bases, with 8 bases remaining between them. This CDR3 reads CATSDLQPINEQFF. In DNA form, the CDR3 reads TGTGCCACCAGTGATTTGCAACCAATCAATGAGCAGTTCTTC.

This clonotype was recorded once. This chain links TRBV7-2 with TRBJ1-5; 8 positions agree with TRBD1. The germline V gene has CDR1 SGHTA and CDR2 FQGNSA. There are 14 residues in the CDR3. The ends lost 5 bases at V and 6 bases at J; junction bases unmatched: 6. CDR3 sequence reads: CASSAQGAGQPQHF. CDR3 nucleotides: TGTGCCAGCAGCGCCCAGGGGGCAGGTCAGCCCCAGCATTTT.